Detailed here is one TCR beta chain. What it binds is not known. The sample comes from a study of CD8 T cells in ankylosing spondylitis. General study results and limits: Within peripheral blood, clones linked to disease were CD8+ and relatively rare. Significant enrichment of disease-linked clones was reportedly seen in matched ankylosing spondylitis synovial fluid. Existing reports had already noted some motif variants in reactive arthritis synovial fluid and blood. Made up of 7 to 9 highly homologous variants, a TCR beta motif appeared characteristic of ankylosing spondylitis blood.

Germline assignment: CDR1 MNHEY and CDR2 SMNVEV (reference sequence). Unmatched junction bases numbered 3, after V lost 8 bases and J lost 0 bases. The CDR3 contains 15 residues. Preparation of TCR beta libraries was done by quantitative 5'-RACE with molecular barcodes. TCRdb analysed the 5' RACE reads with MiXCR anew, one entry per CDR3 protein. The sample carries about 540,000 distinct CDR3 sequences, more than 9.5% recorded once. The sequence was obtained from a male donor with ankylosing spondylitis. The sample consisted of blood, either unsorted or a sorted T cell fraction (not recorded which). This sequence joins TRBV27 and TRBJ2-7, with TRBD2 matching 14 bases. CDR3 nucleotide sequence: TGTGCCAGCGGGACTAGCGGGAGTAGCTCCTACGAGCAGTACTTC. It encodes CASGTSGSSSYEQYF.